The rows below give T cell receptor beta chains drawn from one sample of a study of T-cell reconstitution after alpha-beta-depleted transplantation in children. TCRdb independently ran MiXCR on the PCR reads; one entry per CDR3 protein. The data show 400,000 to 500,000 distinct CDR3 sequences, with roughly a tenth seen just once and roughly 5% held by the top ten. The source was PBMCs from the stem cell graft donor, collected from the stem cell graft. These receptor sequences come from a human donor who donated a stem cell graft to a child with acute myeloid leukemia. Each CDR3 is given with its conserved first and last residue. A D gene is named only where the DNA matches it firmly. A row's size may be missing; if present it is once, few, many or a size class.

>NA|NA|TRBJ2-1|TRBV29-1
CSVNGWSSAYYNEQFF
TGCAGCGTGAACGGTTGGTCTAGCGCTTACTACAATGAGCAGTTCTTC
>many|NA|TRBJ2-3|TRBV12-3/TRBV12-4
CASSWGTDTQYF
TGTGCCAGCAGTTGGGGGACAGATACGCAGTATTTT
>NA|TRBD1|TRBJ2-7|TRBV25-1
CASSVAGGSDEQYF
TGTGCCAGCAGTGTTGCAGGGGGTTCCGACGAGCAGTACTTC
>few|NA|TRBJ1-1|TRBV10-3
CAIISQGSLEAFF
TGTGCCATCATTTCACAGGGTTCCCTTGAAGCTTTCTTT
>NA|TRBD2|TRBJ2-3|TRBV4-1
CASSQDPGTSGMANTQYF
TGCGCCAGCAGCCAAGACCCCGGGACTAGCGGGATGGCAAATACGCAGTATTTT
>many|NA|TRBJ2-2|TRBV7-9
CASSPPDRLETGELFF
TGTGCCAGCAGCCCCCCGGACCGACTTGAAACCGGGGAGCTGTTTTTT
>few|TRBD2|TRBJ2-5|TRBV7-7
CASSLMAGVAQYF
TGTGCTAGCAGCTTAATGGCGGGGGTAGCACAGTACTTC
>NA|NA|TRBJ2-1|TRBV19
CASSSLYRRGEQFF
TGTGCCAGTTCGTCGCTGTATAGGCGGGGTGAGCAGTTCTTC
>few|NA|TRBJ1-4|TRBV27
CASRQGGRAEKLFF
TGTGCCAGCAGGCAAGGGGGTAGAGCTGAAAAACTGTTTTTT
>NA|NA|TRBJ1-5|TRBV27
CASRLCSNQPQHF
TGTGCCAGTCGCCTTTGTAGCAATCAGCCCCAGCATTTT
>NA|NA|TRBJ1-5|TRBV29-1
CSVWGQGQPQHF
TGCAGCGTTTGGGGGCAGGGGCAGCCCCAGCATTTT
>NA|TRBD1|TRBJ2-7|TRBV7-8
CASSLGRGQDEQYF
TGTGCCAGCAGCTTGGGCAGGGGGCAAGACGAGCAGTACTTC
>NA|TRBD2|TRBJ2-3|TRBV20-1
CSARAPWKSGRAPLDTQYF
TGCAGTGCTAGAGCCCCGTGGAAGAGCGGGAGGGCCCCGTTAGATACGCAGTATTTT
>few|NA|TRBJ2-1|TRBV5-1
CASSFRGESYNEQFF
TGCGCCAGCAGCTTCAGGGGTGAGTCCTACAATGAGCAGTTCTTC
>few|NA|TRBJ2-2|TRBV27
CASSLTGLSNTGELFF
TGTGCCAGCAGCCTTACGGGACTTTCTAACACCGGGGAGCTGTTTTTT
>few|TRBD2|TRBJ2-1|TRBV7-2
CASSSPGGGRYNEQFF
TGTGCCAGCAGCTCCCCTGGCGGGGGTAGGTACAATGAGCAGTTCTTC
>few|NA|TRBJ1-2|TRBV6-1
CASSSGHYGYTF
TGTGCCAGCAGCTCTGGCCACTATGGCTACACCTTC
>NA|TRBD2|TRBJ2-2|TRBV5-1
CASSQSGSRDGELFF
TGCGCCAGCAGCCAGAGCGGGAGTCGCGACGGGGAGCTGTTTTTT
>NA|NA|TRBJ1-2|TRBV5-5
CASSLALDYRQTGGYTF
TGTGCCAGCAGCTTGGCCCTTGATTATAGACAGACGGGTGGCTACACCTTC
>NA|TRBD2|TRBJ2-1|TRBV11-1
CASSPRTSGSSSYNEQFF
TGTGCCAGCAGCCCCCGGACTAGCGGGAGTAGCTCCTACAATGAGCAGTTCTTC
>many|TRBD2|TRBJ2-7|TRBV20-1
CSARFLAGGASYEQYF
TGCAGTGCCCGATTCCTAGCGGGAGGTGCCTCCTACGAGCAGTACTTC
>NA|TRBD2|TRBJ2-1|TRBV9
CASSVGIAGGPGEQFF
TGTGCCAGCAGCGTAGGAATAGCGGGGGGGCCAGGGGAGCAGTTCTTC
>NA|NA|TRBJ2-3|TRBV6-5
CASSYIAPSTDTQYF
TGTGCCAGCAGTTACATAGCCCCGAGCACAGATACGCAGTATTTT
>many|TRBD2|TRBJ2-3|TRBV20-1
CSARSSGRRDTQYF
TGCAGTGCCCGTTCTAGCGGGAGAAGAGATACGCAGTATTTT
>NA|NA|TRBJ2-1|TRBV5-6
CASSLEKGAYYDEQFF
TGTGCCAGCAGCTTGGAGAAAGGGGCCTACTACGATGAGCAGTTCTTC
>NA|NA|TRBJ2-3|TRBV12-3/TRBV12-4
CASRSGADLRGNTQYF
TGTGCCAGCAGAAGCGGGGCAGACCTCAGGGGAAATACGCAGTATTTT
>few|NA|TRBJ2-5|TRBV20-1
CSASRGRQETQYF
TGCAGTGCTTCTCGGGGCCGTCAAGAGACCCAGTACTTC
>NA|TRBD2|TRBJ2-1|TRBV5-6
CASSLVLREGPYNEQFF
TGTGCCAGCAGCTTGGTTCTGCGGGAGGGCCCCTACAATGAGCAGTTCTTC
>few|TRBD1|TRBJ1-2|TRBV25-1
CASSVGQGVGYTF
TGTGCCAGCAGTGTCGGACAGGGGGTTGGCTACACCTTC
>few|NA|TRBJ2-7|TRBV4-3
CALRGQLSYEQYF
TGCGCCCTACGCGGACAGCTATCCTACGAGCAGTACTTC
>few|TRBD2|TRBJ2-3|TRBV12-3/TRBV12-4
CASSGGLAGEHTQYF
TGTGCCAGCAGTGGGGGACTAGCGGGAGAACATACGCAGTATTTT
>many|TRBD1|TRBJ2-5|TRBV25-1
CASSDDRAEETQYF
TGTGCCAGCAGTGATGACAGGGCGGAGGAGACCCAGTACTTC
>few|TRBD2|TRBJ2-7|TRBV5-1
CASSSGLAGGNEQYF
TGCGCCAGCAGCTCGGGACTAGCGGGAGGAAACGAGCAGTACTTC
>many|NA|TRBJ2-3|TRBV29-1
CSVEGNSSDTQYF
TGCAGCGTTGAAGGGAACTCATCAGATACGCAGTATTTT
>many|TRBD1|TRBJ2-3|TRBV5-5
CASTTDRVTDTQYF
TGTGCCAGCACCACGGACAGGGTAACAGATACGCAGTATTTT
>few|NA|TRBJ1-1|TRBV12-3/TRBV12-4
CASSAQINTEAFF
TGTGCCAGCAGTGCCCAGATCAACACTGAAGCTTTCTTT
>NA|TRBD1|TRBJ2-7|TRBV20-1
CSARVPDRPYEQYF
TGCAGTGCTAGGGTACCGGACAGGCCCTACGAGCAGTACTTC
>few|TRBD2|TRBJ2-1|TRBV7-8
CASSLGAGVNNEQFF
TGTGCCAGCAGCTTAGGAGCGGGAGTAAACAATGAGCAGTTCTTC
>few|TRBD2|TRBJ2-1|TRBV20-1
CSGQAGGLNEQFF
TGCAGTGGTCAAGCGGGAGGTTTGAATGAGCAGTTCTTC
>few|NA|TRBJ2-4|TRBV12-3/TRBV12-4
CASPRKAKNIQYF
TGTGCCAGCCCCAGAAAAGCCAAAAACATTCAGTACTTC
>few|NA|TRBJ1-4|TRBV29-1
CSVLEEKLFF
TGCAGCGTTTTGGAGGAAAAACTGTTTTTT
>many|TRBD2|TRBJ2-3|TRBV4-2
CASSQGAGTRFGTQYF
TGTGCCAGCAGCCAAGGGGCCGGGACTAGATTTGGTACGCAGTATTTT
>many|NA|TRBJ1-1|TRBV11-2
CASSLDPMAYNTEAFF
TGTGCCAGCAGCTTAGATCCTATGGCCTACAACACTGAAGCTTTCTTT
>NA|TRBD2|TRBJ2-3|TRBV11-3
CASSQTGLAGGVDTQYF
TGTGCCAGCAGCCAAACGGGACTAGCGGGGGGAGTAGATACGCAGTATTTT
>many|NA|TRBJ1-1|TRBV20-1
CSALTGTVDTEAFF
TGCAGTGCCTTAACCGGGACGGTGGACACTGAAGCTTTCTTT
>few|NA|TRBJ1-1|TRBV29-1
CSVGDAPGEAFF
TGCAGCGTTGGTGACGCCCCAGGTGAAGCTTTCTTT
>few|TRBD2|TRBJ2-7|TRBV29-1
CSVATRLSGVAYEQYF
TGCAGCGTTGCCACCCGTCTGAGCGGGGTTGCCTACGAGCAGTACTTC
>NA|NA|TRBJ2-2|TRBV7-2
CASSSDYTGELFF
TGTGCCAGCAGCTCGGACTATACCGGGGAGCTGTTTTTT
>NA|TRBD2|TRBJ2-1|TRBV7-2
CASSPRGGSVNEQFF
TGTGCCAGCAGCCCCCGCGGGGGGTCGGTCAATGAGCAGTTCTTC
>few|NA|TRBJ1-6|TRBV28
CASSFMYNSPLHF
TGTGCCAGCAGTTTTATGTATAATTCACCCCTCCACTTT
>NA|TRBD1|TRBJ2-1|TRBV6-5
CASSPDRGASYNEQFF
TGTGCCAGCAGCCCGGACAGGGGAGCCTCCTACAATGAGCAGTTCTTC
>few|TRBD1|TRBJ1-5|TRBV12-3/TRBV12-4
CASRPSSGGSQPQHF
TGTGCCAGCAGGCCTTCATCAGGGGGCAGTCAGCCCCAGCATTTT
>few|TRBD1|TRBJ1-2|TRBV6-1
CASREPGQGIHGYTF
TGTGCCAGCAGAGAACCGGGACAGGGAATCCATGGCTACACCTTC
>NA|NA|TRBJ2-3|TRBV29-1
CSVEGGDGTDTQYF
TGCAGCGTTGAGGGGGGCGACGGCACAGATACGCAGTATTTT
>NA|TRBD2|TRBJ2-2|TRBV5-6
CAMSSGLAGANTGELFF
TGTGCCATGAGCTCGGGACTAGCGGGAGCGAACACCGGGGAGCTGTTTTTT
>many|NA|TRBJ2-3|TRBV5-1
CASSLEADTQYF
TGCGCCAGCAGCTTGGAGGCAGATACGCAGTATTTT
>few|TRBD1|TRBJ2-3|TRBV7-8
CASSFGTDTDTQYF
TGTGCCAGCAGCTTCGGGACAGACACAGATACGCAGTATTTT
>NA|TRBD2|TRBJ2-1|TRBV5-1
CASRPGTSGDNEQFF
TGCGCCAGCAGACCGGGGACTAGCGGGGACAATGAGCAGTTCTTC
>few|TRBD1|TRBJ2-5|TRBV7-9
CASSLTSGQRLMQYF
TGTGCCAGCAGCTTAACCTCGGGACAGCGCCTGATGCAGTACTTC